These T cell receptor beta chains were read from a single sample in a study of identical twins. TCRdb used MiXCR to reprocess the 5' RACE reads, holding one entry per CDR3 protein. The repertoire holds 150,000 or so distinct CDR3 sequences, with around 3.5% as singletons. Material for sequencing was memory T cells sorted from blood. The receptors here all came from a man younger than 35 in good health. Both conserved end residues are trimmed from each CDR3. The order of the fields is clone size, V gene, J gene, CDR3 protein. Only some rows state a clone size, as once, few, many or a class for expanded clones.

many	TRBV5-1	TRBJ2-2	ASSPGHGELF
many	TRBV11-2	TRBJ2-5	ASRSISGSRKETQY
many	TRBV18	TRBJ1-1	ASSGQSMNTEAF
many	TRBV10-2	TRBJ1-5	ASSTDSDQPQH
many	TRBV10-3	TRBJ2-1	AISARGLAGGNEQF
many	TRBV5-5	TRBJ1-5	ASSRDSNQPQH
many	TRBV29-1	TRBJ1-2	SVGGQNYGYT
many	TRBV20-1	TRBJ2-5	SAEQWDRQETQY
many	TRBV10-3	TRBJ2-1	AINNPGLATGDEQF
many	TRBV6-1	TRBJ1-6	ASSPTGRNSPLH
many	TRBV15	TRBJ1-1	ATSRDKGRDEAF
many	TRBV7-3	TRBJ2-1	ASSLRLTNNEQF
many	TRBV9	TRBJ2-5	ASSVGERTQETQY
many	TRBV9	TRBJ2-3	ASSVEGRTDTQY
many	TRBV3-1	TRBJ2-2	ASRQSVGELF
few	TRBV4-3	TRBJ2-6	ASSQDVGRWQSGANVLT
-	TRBV12-3/TRBV12-4	TRBJ1-1	ASSLGWTGEQSTEAF
many	TRBV29-1	TRBJ2-1	SVEESEAAAYNEQF
many	TRBV5-6	TRBJ2-5	ASRREGPQY
few	TRBV12-3/TRBV12-4	TRBJ2-1	ASSRSRLAGGNEQF
many	TRBV20-1	TRBJ2-5	SASRANNYQETQY
many	TRBV29-1	TRBJ2-5	SVYLSSDFARTQY
few	TRBV12-3/TRBV12-4	TRBJ2-6	ASRGPDSGANVLT
many	TRBV30	TRBJ2-1	AWTQGMGYNEQF
-	TRBV11-3	TRBJ2-2	ASSSGPRELF
many	TRBV6-1	TRBJ2-3	ASRTPGQGFLGTQY
few	TRBV7-9	TRBJ1-1	AGSSAGTGFTSGAF
many	TRBV12-3/TRBV12-4	TRBJ1-5	ASSFSGGAYQPQH
many	TRBV5-1	TRBJ2-2	ASSLQVAGELF
many	TRBV6-5	TRBJ2-7	ASSYSTTGKGYEQY
many	TRBV20-1	TRBJ2-5	SATPSQGAQETQY
many	TRBV7-9	TRBJ1-2	ASFGGSGYT
few	TRBV20-1	TRBJ2-3	SAGGGATQY
-	TRBV28	TRBJ2-7	ASSLVSWEQY
few	TRBV11-2	TRBJ2-6	ASSLVGALRAATGANVLT
many	TRBV25-1	TRBJ1-1	ASTTTGRAEAF
many	TRBV3-1	TRBJ1-2	ASSPAGRGGST
many	TRBV5-4	TRBJ2-5	ASSLQLGSGQETQY